Listed below are T cell receptor beta chains from one sample, sequenced in a study of chemoradiotherapy in HPV16-positive cancers. Sequenced by immunoSEQ multiplex PCR; TCRdb stores in-frame clones only, minus some. The sample contains approximately 58,000 clones, roughly 90% of which appear only once. The specimen was blood, collected from a patient who underwent chemoradiotherapy. These receptors were taken from a human donor with HPV-associated anogenital cancer. Both conserved end residues are part of each CDR3.

CDR3 length	V gene	J gene	CDR3 protein
11	TRBV20-1	TRBJ2-5	CSANRGETQYF
15	TRBV6-1	TRBJ2-7	CASNHPYGGVYEQYF
12	TRBV29-1	TRBJ1-1	CSARGGNTEAFF
15	TRBV5-4	TRBJ1-2	CASSLLRERDYGYTF
13	TRBV19	TRBJ1-5	CASGQRGNQPQHF
19	TRBV18	TRBJ2-1	CASSPLDPLSGRASNEQFF
16	TRBV5-6	TRBJ2-2	CASSWGDRVNTGELFF
16	TRBV7-3	TRBJ1-1	CASSSPGQGANTEAFF
11	TRBV20-1	TRBJ2-4	CSGAGPSIQYF
17	TRBV19	TRBJ1-1	CASSIGENVIMNTEAFF
15	TRBV6-5	TRBJ1-6	CASSYTRDNNSPLHF
14	TRBV2	TRBJ2-1	CASRGAEAWNEQFF
16	TRBV5-4	TRBJ2-2	CASSLVPSGNTGELFF
17	TRBV11-3	TRBJ2-1	CASSWDSASPLYNEQFF
15	TRBV18	TRBJ1-6	CASSPLDRGNSPLHF
15	TRBV11-3	TRBJ2-3	CASSSSTGYTDTQYF
15	TRBV9	TRBJ2-2	CASSVAGANTGELFF
14	TRBV10-1	TRBJ2-2	CASSGTGNTGELFF
18	TRBV25-1	TRBJ2-3	CASSELLTRTGHSDTQYF
14	TRBV16	TRBJ2-7	CASSHRTSGGEQYF
16	TRBV4-1	TRBJ2-7	CASSPAREAVTYEQYF
16	TRBV6-1	TRBJ1-5	CASSEWAVYSNQPQHF
17	TRBV28	TRBJ1-6	CASSEQGRGIWNSPLHF
16	TRBV7-3	TRBJ2-1	CASSLKVKGGRDEQFF
13	TRBV5-1	TRBJ2-7	CASSLVGQGEQYF
14	TRBV7-2	TRBJ2-2	CASRRSPNTGELFF